Below are 8 T cell receptor beta chains sequenced from a single sample in a study of T cell repertoires in cytomegalovirus infection. A single record per CDR3 protein comes from TCRdb applying MiXCR to the reads. The sample contains 750,000 to 900,000 distinct CDR3 sequences, roughly 28% of which appear only once. Their antigens remain unidentified. Sample: cultured CD8+ T cells from PBMCs, taken from culture after CMV antigen stimulation. The receptor source for this set is a human donor in good health (CMV status not recorded). Some clones in this sample may be carry-over from other donors' samples.

The chain carries TRBV12-3 or TRBV12-4 and TRBJ1-4; D may be TRBD1 (5 bases). The CDR3 consists of 15 residues. Trimming left V 4 bases short and J 5 bases short, with 14 bases between. CDR3 region: CASSYGGGMNEKLFF. The CDR3 DNA follows: TGTGCCAGCAGTTACGGGGGAGGAATGAATGAAAAACTGTTTTTT.

This clonotype was seen more than once but under ten times. This sequence joins TRBV12-3 or TRBV12-4 and TRBJ2-1; D is ambiguous. V gave up 1 base and J gave up 8 bases, with 3 bases separating them. The CDR3 length is 11 residues. The CDR3 coding sequence is TGTGCCAGCAGTTTAGATGATGAGCAGTTCTTC. Translating gives CASSLDDEQFF.

The V and J genes are TRBV7-2 and TRBJ2-1; 8 bases match TRBD1. Germline V gene data show CDR1 as SGHTA and CDR2 as FQGNSA. The CDR3 sequence is 14 residues long. The ends lost 6 bases at V and 3 bases at J; junction bases unmatched: 4. The CDR3 DNA is TGTGCCAGCAGGAGGACAGGGATCTACAATGAGCAGTTCTTC. Protein: CASRRTGIYNEQFF.

This clonotype was detected only a few times. The chain has TRBV6-5 and TRBJ2-3; 14 bases align to TRBD2. Trimming at V came to 8 bases and at J to 1 base, leaving 17 bases not matched to a gene. The CDR3 sequence is 20 residues long. CDR1 is MNHEY, CDR2 SVGAGI, per germline. The DNA of the CDR3 is TGTGCCAGCGTAAGGACGTGGACTAGCGGGGGGCTGTCTGGCACAGATACGCAGTATTTT. Amino acids: CASVRTWTSGGLSGTDTQYF.

In its sample, this clonotype was seen a few times. J is TRBJ1-3 and V is TRBV9; D is uncertain. Per germline, CDR1 SGDLS and CDR2 YYNGEE. The CDR3 has 15 amino acids. V dropped 1 base and J dropped 4 bases, with 12 bases sitting between them. CDR3 sequence: CASSVSRDPGNTIYF. The DNA for the CDR3 is TGTGCCAGCAGCGTATCTCGGGATCCAGGAAACACCATATATTTT.

This clonotype has more than one count but fewer than ten. The V gene is TRBV7-2, the J gene TRBJ1-2; D not certain. Germline loops: CDR1 SGHTA, CDR2 FQGNSA. The CDR3 runs 11 residues. The V gene lost 11 bases and the J gene lost 7 bases, with 14 bases spanning the gap. The CDR3 DNA reads TGTGCCGCCATGGAGCCTCTTGGCTACACCTTC. This translates into CAAMEPLGYTF.

This clonotype has more than one count but fewer than ten. This chain links TRBV4-1 with TRBJ2-3, with 8 bases aligning to TRBD2. The CDR3 spans 16 residues. In germline, CDR1 is MGHRA, CDR2 YSYEKL. V lost 4 bases, J lost 2 bases, and 8 bases stayed unmatched. The DNA for the CDR3 is TGCGCCAGCAGCCCCGCACGGGGGGGGTACACAGATACGCAGTATTTT. The encoded protein is CASSPARGGYTDTQYF.

The chain combines TRBV27 with TRBJ1-5; D gene ambiguous. Trimming removed 5 bases at V and 5 bases at J, with 10 bases between. This CDR3 is built from 13 residues. Germline values: CDR1 MNHEY, CDR2 SMNVEV (reference sequence). CDR3 sequence: CASSPPGDQPQHF. The CDR3 DNA is TGTGCCAGCAGTCCCCCCGGTGATCAGCCCCAGCATTTT.